The clone carrying this TCR beta chain has more than one count but fewer than ten. J was trimmed by 6 bases and V by 0 bases; bases with no gene match: 5. Germline CDR1 is DFQATT and CDR2 is SNEGSKA (reference sequence). The CDR3 consists of 14 residues. TCRdb analysed the RT-PCR reads with MiXCR anew, one entry per CDR3 protein. The sample holds about 700,000 distinct CDR3 sequences, 12% to 15% seen once. This rearrangement joins TRBV20-1 to TRBJ2-1; 7 nucleotides agree with TRBD2. Sequences were obtained from memory CD4+ T cells from blood. This TCR came from a female donor in good health, serving as a healthy control. The CDR3 spells CSARDLAGLNEQFF. For the CDR3, the DNA is TGCAGTGCTAGAGATTTAGCGGGTCTCAATGAGCAGTTCTTC.